These 30 T cell receptor beta chains originate from one sample sequenced in a study of T cells in Graves' hyperthyroidism and ophthalmopathy. From RNA transcripts, TCR beta CDR3 regions were amplified. The study used the HTBI primer set for a first-round RT-PCR of the TCR CDR3. MiXCR, applied by TCRdb to the multiplex PCR reads, yields one record per CDR3 protein. The table records 300,000 to 450,000 distinct CDR3 sequences, around 25% of them present only once. The sequenced sample was blood. The origin of the receptors is a man aged 45-65 years with Graves' hyperthyroidism.

This clonotype has only a few counts. The V call is TRBV6-1, the J call TRBJ2-2, with D uncertain. CDR1 is MNHNS, CDR2 SASEGT, per germline. The germline V and J ends were trimmed by 8 bases and 7 bases, with 17 bases remaining between them. CDR3 length: 14 amino acids. DNA for the CDR3: TGTGCCAGCTTAAAAGATTGGAGAGTCGGGGAGCTGTTTTTT. Amino acid sequence: CASLKDWRVGELFF.

The chain is built from TRBV5-1 and TRBJ1-2, with TRBD1 as a possible D gene (5 bases). Germline lookup yields CDR1 SGHRS and CDR2 YFSETQ. CDR3 length equals 13 residues. V dropped 4 bases and J dropped 7 bases, with 14 bases sitting between them. CDR3 residues: CASSQQEIGGYTF. The CDR3 region has the DNA TGCGCCAGCAGCCAACAGGAGATCGGTGGCTACACCTTC.

This clonotype has more than one count but fewer than ten. The chain carries TRBV3-1 and TRBJ1-2; no clear D gene. Germline CDR1 LGHDT, CDR2 YNNKEL (reference sequence). The ends were cut back, 1 base at V and 5 bases at J, with 5 bases in the middle. The CDR3 spans 12 residues. CDR3 in amino acids: CASSQALYGYTF. The CDR3 DNA reads as TGTGCCAGCAGCCAAGCACTGTATGGCTACACCTTC. The full variable domain, rest sourced from reference TRBV3-1 and TRBJ1-2, is DTAVSQTPKYLVTQMGNDKSIKCEQNLGHDTMYWYKQDSKKFLKIMFSYNNKELIINETVPNRFSPKSPDKAHLNLHINSLELGDSAVYFCASSQALYGYTFGSGTRLTVV.

There are many counts of this clonotype. The J gene is TRBJ2-7, the V gene TRBV6-1, with D uncertain. V lost 10 bases, J lost 4 bases, and 11 bases lay in between. The CDR3 covers 11 residues. The germline CDR1 and CDR2 sequences are MNHNS and SASEGT. The CDR3 is CAITVNYEQYF. CDR3 coding DNA: TGTGCCATCACAGTGAATTACGAGCAGTACTTC.

This clonotype has just a few counts. This rearrangement joins TRBV9 to TRBJ2-5; 9 bases are a match to TRBD2. V shed 5 bases, J shed 3 bases, and the junction held 11 bases outside the gene matches. The germline gives CDR1 SGDLS, CDR2 YYNGEE. There are 16 residues in the CDR3. The DNA of the CDR3 is TGTGCCAGCAGTTCGGGAGAGGGACTAGCAGAAGAGACCCAGTACTTC. It translates to CASSSGEGLAEETQYF.

Only a few counts were recorded for this clonotype. The chain joins TRBV12-3 or TRBV12-4 to TRBJ2-5, with a weak D call TRBD2 (6 bases). This CDR3 spans 14 amino acids. The germline V and J ends were trimmed by 7 bases and 5 bases, with 17 bases remaining between them. CDR3 sequence: CASTEAGFEETQYF. DNA of the CDR3: TGTGCCAGCACCGAGGCGGGATTCGAGGAGACCCAGTACTTC.

This sequence joins TRBV3-1 and TRBJ1-1; no clear D. CDR1 is LGHDT and CDR2 is YNNKEL in the germline V gene (reference sequence). The CDR3 consists of 14 residues. The V and J ends lost 1 base and 1 base respectively, with 7 bases between them. CDR3 in DNA: TGTGCCAGCAGCCAAGGGGCACCGAACACTGAAGCTTTCTTT. This encodes CASSQGAPNTEAFF.

The chain carries TRBV30 and TRBJ2-2; D is unclear. V gave up 7 bases and J gave up 7 bases, with 7 bases separating them. CDR1 and CDR2 (germline): GTSNPN, SVGIG (reference sequence). The CDR3 covers 10 residues. The CDR3 coding sequence is TGTGCCTACAAGATCGGGGAGCTGTTTTTT. It yields the protein CAYKIGELFF.

In its sample, this clonotype was seen a few times. The chain is built from TRBV14 and TRBJ2-3; D is perhaps TRBD1 (6 bases). CDR1 and CDR2 (germline): SGHDN, FVKESK. V was clipped by 0 bases and J by 0 bases, with 16 bases between them. The CDR3 contains 18 residues. Here the CDR3 DNA reads TGTGCCAGCAGCCAAGAACCCATTTGGGGGCTCAGCACAGATACGCAGTATTTT. Its translation is CASSQEPIWGLSTDTQYF.

This clonotype was seen more than once but under ten times. The chain couples TRBV7-9 to TRBJ2-7; the D call may be TRBD1 or TRBD2 (5 bases each). Germline V gene sequence: CDR1 SEHNR, CDR2 FQNEAQ (reference sequence). The CDR3 contains 14 residues. V lost 5 bases and J 1 base, leaving 12 bases between the germline ends. The CDR3 loop reads CASSPFGGSYEQYF. The CDR3 nucleotides are TGTGCCAGCAGCCCGTTTGGGGGATCCTACGAGCAGTACTTC. Using reference TRBV7-9 and TRBJ2-7 for the parts outside the CDR3, the full variable domain is DTGVSQNPRHKITKRGQNVTFRCDPISEHNRLYWYRQTLGQGPEFLTYFQNEAQLEKSRLLSDRFSAERPKGSFSTLEIQRTEQGDSAMYLCASSPFGGSYEQYFGPGTRLTVT.

Notes on this clonotype: A read error may account for a junction end that differs from germline. This sequence joins TRBV4-1 and TRBJ2-7; no definite D call. Per the germline V gene, CDR1 is MGHRA and CDR2 is YSYEKL. There are 12 residues in the CDR3. CDR3 loop: CASRQQGADQHF. As DNA, the CDR3 is TGCGCCAGCAGACAGCAAGGCGCAGATCAGCACTTC.

This clonotype was observed a handful of times. This rearrangement joins TRBV27 to TRBJ2-7; D possibly matches TRBD1 or TRBD2 (5 bases each). This CDR3 comprises 14 residues. Germline CDR1 and CDR2: MNHEY and SMNVEV (reference sequence). Trimming took off 5 bases at V and 2 bases at J, with 13 bases between the two ends. Here the CDR3 reads CASSPGTSPYEQYF. DNA of the CDR3: TGTGCCAGCAGTCCCGGGACCAGTCCCTACGAGCAGTACTTC.

This clonotype was counted a single time. Mismatch with germline at one junction end may stem from a read error. This rearrangement joins TRBV28 to TRBJ2-2; 12 positions agree with TRBD2. The CDR3 loop spans 15 amino acids. The germline gives CDR1 MDHEN, CDR2 SYDVKM. The CDR3 sequence is CASSLAGGDSGELLF. CDR3 DNA sequence: TGTGCCAGCAGTCTAGCGGGAGGGGATAGCGGGGAACTGCTTTTT.

This clonotype was seen a few times. This chain joins TRBV7-8 and TRBJ1-2; D gene unclear. V was shortened by 1 base and J by 7 bases, with 10 bases between the two germline ends. This CDR3 region has 13 residues. Germline lookup yields CDR1 SGHVS and CDR2 FQNEAQ. The CDR3 DNA reads TGTGCCAGCAGCTTAGACTCGGGCGTTGGCTACACCTTC. This codes for CASSLDSGVGYTF.

V usage is TRBV30 and J usage is TRBJ2-2; D unresolved. V was clipped by 5 bases and J by 0 bases, with 13 bases between them. This CDR3 has 15 residues. Germline V lookup: CDR1 GTSNPN, CDR2 SVGIG (reference sequence). The CDR3, as DNA: TGTGCCTGGGCGAATTTGAGGCCGAACACCGGGGAGCTGTTTTTT. Translating it yields CAWANLRPNTGELFF. Based on the CDR3 plus reference TRBV30 and TRBJ2-2, the full variable domain is SQTIHQWPATLVQPVGSPLSLECTVEGTSNPNLYWYRQAAGRGLQLLFYSVGIGQISSEVPQNLSASRPQDRQFILSSKKLLLSDSGFYLCAWANLRPNTGELFFGEGSRLTVL.

Only a few counts were recorded for this clonotype. The chain uses TRBV2 and TRBJ1-4; D is possibly TRBD1 (5 bases). This CDR3 region has 14 residues. The germline CDR1 and CDR2 sequences are SNHLY and FYNNEI. V lost 2 bases, J lost 6 bases, and 10 bases lay in between. CDR3 bases: TGTGCCAGCAGTGAATCAGGGAGGGATGAAAAACTGTTTTTT. It encodes CASSESGRDEKLFF.

This clonotype was observed a handful of times. This chain joins TRBV14 and TRBJ2-7; D may be TRBD2 (6 bases). This CDR3 is 14 amino acids long. The V gene's germline CDR1 is SGHDN and CDR2 FVKESK. Trimming took 1 base from V and 5 from J, leaving 12 bases between them. CDR3 residues: CASSQAVGGHEQYF. In nucleotides, the CDR3 is TGTGCCAGCAGCCAAGCGGTCGGGGGTCACGAGCAGTACTTC.

The V call is TRBV5-1, the J call TRBJ2-2; D ambiguous. The CDR3 is made up of 15 amino acids. CDR1 SGHRS and CDR2 YFSETQ come from the germline V gene. V dropped 0 bases and J dropped 4 bases, with 10 bases sitting between them. Here the CDR3 DNA reads TGCGCCAGCAGCTTGGCCTCGAGCTCCACCGGGGAGCTGTTTTTT. Translating gives CASSLASSSTGELFF.

V and J are TRBV18 and TRBJ1-1; 9 bases are shared with TRBD1. Germline trimming cut 5 bases from V and 5 bases from J; bases unmatched to any gene: 9. Per germline, CDR1 KGHSH and CDR2 LQKENI. This CDR3 has 15 amino acids. The CDR3 DNA reads as TGTGCCAGCTCATCCACGACAGGGGGTGGGACTGAAGCTTTCTTT. Its protein product is CASSSTTGGGTEAFF.

The chain couples TRBV28 to TRBJ1-4; 8 bases fit TRBD1. CDR1 MDHEN and CDR2 SYDVKM come from the germline V gene. J gave up 6 bases and V 2 bases, and 2 bases lay outside the gene matches. The CDR3 covers 14 residues. DNA for the CDR3: TGTGCCAGCAGTTTACCGACAGGGGATGAAAAACTGTTTTTT. Its protein product is CASSLPTGDEKLFF. Complete variable domain (other parts from reference TRBV28 and TRBJ1-4): DVKVTQSSRYLVKRTGEKVFLECVQDMDHENMFWYRQDPGLGLRLIYFSYDVKMKEKGDIPEGYSVSREKKERFSLILESASTNQTSMYLCASSLPTGDEKLFFGSGTQLSVL.

The table lists this clonotype with a few counts. The chain carries TRBV10-3 and TRBJ2-1; the D gene is possibly TRBD1 (6 bases). The germline V gene has CDR1 ENHRY and CDR2 SYGVKD. The CDR3 totals 15 residues. V lost 6 bases and J lost 5, with 17 bases in between. CDR3 nucleotides: TGTGCCATCAGCGAAAAGGGGGTCGAGGACAATGAGCAGTTCTTC. Translating gives CAISEKGVEDNEQFF.

This clonotype occurred once. This rearrangement joins TRBV20-1 to TRBJ1-5; TRBD1 is a possible D gene (6 bases). Per germline, CDR1 DFQATT and CDR2 SNEGSKA (reference sequence). The V and J ends lost 2 bases and 4 bases respectively, with 9 bases between them. CDR3 length: 13 amino acids. The CDR3 DNA sequence: TGCAGTGCTAGAAAAACAGGGAATCAGCCCCAGCATTTT. Its translation: CSARKTGNQPQHF.

The chain employs TRBV28 and TRBJ2-1; D is uncertain. Germline CDR1 and CDR2: MDHEN and SYDVKM. Deletions cut 2 bases from V and 4 bases from J, with 15 bases between. The CDR3 is 16 amino acids. The CDR3 nucleotides read TGTGCCAGCAGTTTAGGGGTAGGGTTACTTTACAATGAGCAGTTCTTC. It specifies CASSLGVGLLYNEQFF. The full variable domain, in which reference TRBV28 and TRBJ2-1 provide the parts outside the CDR3, is DVKVTQSSRYLVKRTGEKVFLECVQDMDHENMFWYRQDPGLGLRLIYFSYDVKMKEKGDIPEGYSVSREKKERFSLILESASTNQTSMYLCASSLGVGLLYNEQFFGPGTRLTVL.

This clonotype was counted only a few times. The gene calls are TRBV19 and TRBJ1-5, with 7 bases that match TRBD1. The V and J ends lost 6 bases and 2 bases, in that order; junction bases with no gene match: 16. The length of the CDR3 is 18 residues. Looked up from germline, CDR1 is LNHDA and CDR2 is SQIVND (reference sequence). The CDR3 nucleotides are TGTGCCAGTAGCGGGATTCCTTGGAGGGGGCATGGCAATCAGCCCCAGCATTTT. It encodes CASSGIPWRGHGNQPQHF.

This clonotype was recorded many times. The gene calls are TRBV28 and TRBJ2-5; 8 bases line up with TRBD1. Germline CDR1 reads MDHEN; CDR2 reads SYDVKM. Trimming cost V 3 bases and J 5 bases; bases outside gene matches: 2. CDR3 size: 13 residues. Here the CDR3 DNA reads TGTGCCAGCAGTTTGTCAGGGGGCGAGACCCAGTACTTC. This codes for CASSLSGGETQYF.

The sample holds many counts of this clonotype. The V and J genes are TRBV3-1 and TRBJ1-1; D is uncertain. CDR3 length: 11 residues. V was trimmed by 2 bases and J by 8 bases, leaving 6 bases between them. CDR1 LGHDT and CDR2 YNNKEL come from the germline V gene (reference sequence). The DNA for the CDR3 is TGTGCCAGCAGCCAATCCGACGAAGCTTTCTTT. Translated: CASSQSDEAFF.

This clonotype was seen only a few times. One junction end does not reproduce the germline sequence, and a read error may be involved. This chain joins TRBV7-7 and TRBJ2-1; D is possibly TRBD1 or TRBD2 (6 bases each). The CDR3 runs 14 residues. From germline, CDR1 is SSHAT and CDR2 FNYEAQ (reference sequence). CDR3 DNA: TGTGCTAGCAGCCGTTCAGGGGACTCCGGTGAGCAGTTCTTC. Translated, it gives CASSRSGDSGEQFF.

Many counts were recorded for this clonotype. The chain has TRBV7-8 and TRBJ1-6, with D maybe TRBD1 (5 bases). Trimming took off 3 bases at V and 9 bases at J, with 12 bases between the two ends. Germline V gene sequence: CDR1 SGHVS, CDR2 FQNEAQ. The CDR3 is made up of 14 amino acids. The CDR3 coding sequence is TGTGCCAGCAGCTTCCGGGGGTTGGGTTCACCCCTCCACTTT. Translating it yields CASSFRGLGSPLHF.

This clonotype was counted a few times. The J gene is TRBJ2-3, the V gene TRBV3-1; 12 nucleotides match TRBD2. The CDR3 has 16 amino acids. In germline, CDR1 is LGHDT, CDR2 YNNKEL (reference sequence). The ends lost 3 bases at V and 1 base at J; junction bases unmatched: 2. The CDR3 DNA reads TGTGCCAGCAGCCAGACTAGCGGGAGTGGCACAGATACGCAGTATTTT. It yields the protein CASSQTSGSGTDTQYF.

This clonotype was counted many times. This chain links TRBV5-5 with TRBJ2-1; unclear D gene. Trimming cost V 1 base and J 7 bases, with 3 bases left between them. CDR1 is SGHKS and CDR2 is YYEKEE in the germline V gene (reference sequence). The CDR3 length is 11 residues. The CDR3 spells CASSLMNEQFF. CDR3 nucleotides: TGTGCCAGCAGCTTGATGAATGAGCAGTTCTTC.